Listed here are 2 T cell receptor beta chains from one sample, sequenced in a study of blood T cell repertoires in COVID-19. Measured with immunoSEQ multiplex PCR; TCRdb has only the in-frame clones, and not every one. Of approximately 94,000 clones listed, approximately 80% are singletons. Specimen: peripheral blood. These receptors were taken from a man between 70 and 80 years old with active or convalescent COVID-19.

This sequence joins TRBV19 and TRBJ2-7, with a possible D match to TRBD2 (5 bases). V was cut by 8 bases and J by 0 bases, with 14 bases left in between. The germline V gene has CDR1 LNHDA and CDR2 SQIVND (reference sequence). CDR3 size: 14 residues. CDR3 coding DNA: TGTGCCAGTTCCAGCGGAATTAGCTCCTACGAGCAGTACTTC. This codes for CASSSGISSYEQYF.

The V and J genes are TRBV10-3 and TRBJ1-2; D uncertain. The V end was cut by 3 bases, the J end by 6 bases, with 8 bases between. Germline V gene sequence: CDR1 ENHRY, CDR2 SYGVKD. CDR3 length: 12 amino acids. DNA for the CDR3: TGTGCCATCAGTGATGAGAGGCATGGCTACACCTTC. Translating gives CAISDERHGYTF.